The rows below give T cell receptor beta chains drawn from one sample of a study of Graves' ophthalmopathy and Graves' hyperthyroidism. TCRdb redid the calling of the multiplex PCR reads with MiXCR, one entry per CDR3 protein. Counted here are hundreds of thousands of distinct CDR3 sequences, about an eighth occurring once; the ten biggest clones make up roughly 9.8%. Sequences were obtained from blood. Receptor source: a woman in her thirties with Graves' ophthalmopathy. Each CDR3 is given with its conserved first and last residue. Each record gives: V gene, clone size, D gene, J gene, CDR3 length, CDR3 DNA, CDR3 protein. A D gene is named only where the DNA matches it firmly. Clone size is given for some rows only: seen once, a few or many times, or a class if the clone is expanded.

TRBV15	many	-	TRBJ1-1	16	TGTGCCACCAGGAGGATCCGGGGTGCCGTGAACACTGAAGCTTTCTTT	CATRRIRGAVNTEAFF
TRBV27	many	TRBD1	TRBJ2-7	16	TGTGCCAGCAGTTTATTGGGGACAGGGGGCTCTTACGAGCAGTACTTC	CASSLLGTGGSYEQYF
TRBV5-5	many	-	TRBJ1-5	14	TGTGCCAGCAGCGAGCTGGAGCGCAATCAGCCCCAGCATTTT	CASSELERNQPQHF
TRBV6-1	-	TRBD2	TRBJ2-7	14	TGTGCCAGCAGGGCTAGCGGGGGGGCCGAAGAGCAGTACTTC	CASRASGGAEEQYF
TRBV20-1	many	TRBD1	TRBJ1-1	15	TGCAGTGCTGATAAGAGCGACAGGGCGGACACTGAAGCTTTCTTT	CSADKSDRADTEAFF
TRBV3-1	-	TRBD1	TRBJ2-5	16	TGTGCCAGCAGCTATAGGGACAGGGGGCTCCAAGAGACCCAGTACTTC	CASSYRDRGLQETQYF
TRBV28	-	TRBD1	TRBJ1-6	14	TGTGCCAGCAGGAGGGACAGAAATAATTCACCCCTCCACTTT	CASRRDRNNSPLHF
TRBV2	many	-	TRBJ1-6	13	TGTGCCAGCAGTAATTCCATTAATTCACCCCTCCACTTT	CASSNSINSPLHF
TRBV28	many	-	TRBJ1-2	13	TGTGCCAGCAGTCCTCGGAATAACTATGGCTACACCTTC	CASSPRNNYGYTF
TRBV12-5	many	TRBD1	TRBJ1-1	16	TGTGCTAGTGGTTTGGTCTTGGGGACAGGGTTCACTGAAGCTTTCTTT	CASGLVLGTGFTEAFF
TRBV12-3/TRBV12-4	many	-	TRBJ2-5	15	TGTGCCAGCAGTGCCGAGGGACGGAGGGCAGAGACCCAGTACTTC	CASSAEGRRAETQYF
TRBV11-1	many	-	TRBJ2-5	14	TGTGCCAGCAGCCGACTAGGTGCCAAAGAGACCCAGTACTTC	CASSRLGAKETQYF
TRBV12-3/TRBV12-4	many	-	TRBJ1-2	16	TGTGCCAGCAGTAAACAGGGTTTCCTTTCTTCGAATGGCTACACCTTC	CASSKQGFLSSNGYTF
TRBV5-1	many	-	TRBJ1-2	14	TGCGCCAGCAGCCCGGGGCGGATCTCCTATGGCTACACCTTC	CASSPGRISYGYTF
TRBV18	many	-	TRBJ2-5	13	TGTGCCAGCTCACCAGAGGTCCAAGAGACCCAGTACTTC	CASSPEVQETQYF
TRBV4-1	few	-	TRBJ2-2	15	TGCGCCAGCAGCCAAGGGGCAGGGGAAACCGGGGAGCTGTTTTTT	CASSQGAGETGELFF
TRBV7-8	many	TRBD2	TRBJ2-5	13	TGTGCCAGCAGCAATAGCGGGGTGGGGACCCAGTACTTC	CASSNSGVGTQYF
TRBV28	many	TRBD2	TRBJ2-2	16	TGTGCCAGCAGTTGGACTAGCGGGAGTAACACCGGGGAGCTGTTTTTT	CASSWTSGSNTGELFF
TRBV6-1	-	TRBD1	TRBJ1-5	15	TGTGCCAGCAGCCTGACAGGGTCGAACAATCAGCCCCAGCATTTT	CASSLTGSNNQPQHF
TRBV5-1	few	-	TRBJ1-5	16	TGCGCCAGCAGCTTGGGAGGGGGGGCTGGCAATCAGCCCCAGCATTTT	CASSLGGGAGNQPQHF
TRBV9	many	TRBD1	TRBJ1-2	13	TGTGCCAGCGGACGGGACAGCCCTTATGGCTACACCTTC	CASGRDSPYGYTF
TRBV5-1	many	TRBD1	TRBJ2-2	14	TGCGCCAGCGCTGGCCAGGGGGTTGCTGGGGAGCTGTTTTTT	CASAGQGVAGELFF
TRBV12-3/TRBV12-4	many	-	TRBJ1-5	15	TGTGCCAGCAGTTTCGGGTCAGGGCTAAATCAGCCCCAGCATTTT	CASSFGSGLNQPQHF
TRBV20-1	many	TRBD2	TRBJ2-7	13	TGCAGTGCCAACCCGGGACTAGTCTACGAGCAGTACTTC	CSANPGLVYEQYF
TRBV20-1	-	TRBD1	TRBJ1-1	12	TGCAGTGCTATCTACCGGGACAGGGAAGCTTTCTTT	CSAIYRDREAFF
TRBV28	many	-	TRBJ2-2	16	TGTGCCAGCAGTTTATCTCCGGGACAGAACACCGGGGAGCTGTTTTTT	CASSLSPGQNTGELFF
TRBV2	many	-	TRBJ2-4	15	TGTGCCAGCAGAGACAGGTCCGGCAACGGAAACATTCAGTACTTC	CASRDRSGNGNIQYF
TRBV28	many	-	TRBJ1-5	13	TGTGCCAGCAGCCAGGGGTTTTGGCAGCCCCAGCATTTT	CASSQGFWQPQHF
TRBV12-3/TRBV12-4	many	-	TRBJ2-5	14	TGTGCCAGCAGTTTACAGGCCAGTGGGGAGACCCAGTACTTC	CASSLQASGETQYF
TRBV7-2	-	-	TRBJ1-1	15	TGTGCCAGCAGCCCCCTGGCCCAGAGGGTCTTCGAAGCTTTCTTT	CASSPLAQRVFEAFF
TRBV19	many	-	TRBJ1-1	13	TGTGCCAGTAGTAAAGGGAGGAAGGCTGAAGCTTTCTTT	CASSKGRKAEAFF
TRBV7-9	many	-	TRBJ2-5	15	TGTGCCAGCAGCTATCTGTGGACGGCTGGGGAGACCCAGTACTTC	CASSYLWTAGETQYF
TRBV12-3/TRBV12-4	many	TRBD1	TRBJ1-2	14	TGTGCCAGCAGTCATACGGACAGGGCTCGTGGCTACACCTTC	CASSHTDRARGYTF
TRBV3-1	-	-	TRBJ1-2	15	TGTGCCAGCAGCCAAGGGCGGGGCCTCAACTATGGCTTCACCTTC	CASSQGRGLNYGFTF
TRBV24-1	many	-	TRBJ2-2	16	TGTGCCACCAGTGATTTCTCAGGGGCGAACACCGGGGAGCTGTTTTTT	CATSDFSGANTGELFF
TRBV6-1	few	-	TRBJ2-7	15	TGTGCCAGCAGTGAAGTGTGGAGGGACTCCTACGAGCAGTACTTC	CASSEVWRDSYEQYF
TRBV7-2	many	-	TRBJ2-4	13	TGTGCCAGCAGCTTACCGGGAGTGAACATTAAGTACTTC	CASSLPGVNIKYF
TRBV18	few	-	TRBJ2-7	15	TGTGCCAGCTCACCACCGAGGAAGGGGACCTCCGAGCAGTACTTC	CASSPPRKGTSEQYF
TRBV6-5	many	-	TRBJ1-3	15	TGTGCCAGCAGTTACATTAAGAACTCTGGAAACACCATATATTTT	CASSYIKNSGNTIYF
TRBV28	-	TRBD1	TRBJ1-1	17	TGTGCCAGCAGCAGCCGAATAACCAGGGGGCTACGCGCTGAAGCTTTCTTT	CASSSRITRGLRAEAFF
TRBV27	-	-	TRBJ1-1	12	TGTGCCAGCGTCATCGAGAACACTGATGCTTTCTTT	CASVIENTDAFF
TRBV7-3	many	-	TRBJ1-2	15	TGTGCCAGCAGCTTAAGTCCGGGGAGGGGCTATGGCTACACCTTC	CASSLSPGRGYGYTF
TRBV7-3	few	-	TRBJ2-2	15	TGTGCCAGCAGTTACGGGACCCCAAACACCGGGGAGCTGTTTTTT	CASSYGTPNTGELFF
TRBV30	few	-	TRBJ1-1	13	TGTGCCTGGAGTAAGGGAATGAACACTGAAGCTTTCTTT	CAWSKGMNTEAFF
TRBV30	few	TRBD1	TRBJ1-5	15	TGTGCCTGGACCATGACAGGGATTAGCAATCAGCCCCAGCATTTT	CAWTMTGISNQPQHF
TRBV29-1	many	-	TRBJ1-2	12	TGCAGCGTGACGGGGGGAGACTATGGCTACACCTTC	CSVTGGDYGYTF
TRBV7-2	-	TRBD2	TRBJ2-1	16	TGTGCCAGCATGGGGACTAGCGGGAGGACTAACGATGAGCAGTTCTTC	CASMGTSGRTNDEQFF
TRBV28	many	TRBD1	TRBJ1-6	16	TGTGCCAGCACCACAGGGGGGGGTTCTGGAAATTCACCCCTCCACTTT	CASTTGGGSGNSPLHF